This T cell receptor (beta chain) derives from a study of blood T cell repertoires in COVID-19. Study information: COVID-19 samples, acute and convalescent, were from the United States, Italy and Spain. PBMCs, B-cell-depleted T cells, or T cells provided the cDNA or gDNA that made up the material.

Original methodology: Nucleated cell counts were estimated from reference gene primer amplification. The table came from immunoSEQ multiplex PCR; TCRdb's copy has only in-frame clones and leaves some out. For V, J and clone size, that table is used; D and trimming come from the DNA. This table holds about 280,000 clones, 85% found once. Germline lookup yields CDR1 SNHLY and CDR2 FYNNEI. V lost 6 bases and J lost 0, with 15 bases in between. This CDR3 has 16 amino acids. Sequencing input: peripheral blood. The sequence derives from a human donor in a cohort sampled during active COVID-19. The chain carries TRBV2 and TRBJ1-5, with D perhaps matching TRBD1 (5 bases). The CDR3 reads CASSLEGMLSNQPQHF. The DNA of the CDR3 is TGTGCCAGCAGCCTGGAGGGGATGCTTAGCAATCAGCCCCAGCATTTT.